This T cell receptor beta chain was retrieved from a study of blood T cell repertoires in COVID-19. Study-wide background: Nucleic acid was either cDNA or gDNA, and it came from T cells, B-cell-depleted T cells, or PBMCs.

V lost 6 bases, J lost 5 bases, and 1 base stayed unmatched. The CDR3 runs to 14 residues. CDR1 is LNHDA, CDR2 SQIVND, per germline (reference sequence). As originally analysed: It was from reference gene primer amplification that nucleated cell counts were estimated. Some clones are missing from TCRdb's copy, which holds only in-frame ones; the method was immunoSEQ multiplex PCR. D and trimming come from the DNA, and the V and J calls and clone size come from that table. The repertoire includes approximately 180,000 clones, over 60% of them detected once, and roughly 28% sits in the top ten. Sequencing was done on a sample of peripheral blood. The origin of this receptor is a woman between 65 and 79 years old with acute or convalescent COVID-19. The chain employs TRBV19 and TRBJ2-1, with 13 positions matching TRBD2. CDR3 nucleotide sequence: TGTGCCAGTAGAGGACTAGCGGGAGACAATGAGCAGTTCTTC. The encoded protein is CASRGLAGDNEQFF. Combining the CDR3 with reference TRBV19 and TRBJ2-1 gives the whole variable domain DGGITQSPKYLFRKEGQNVTLSCEQNLNHDAMYWYRQDPGQGLRLIYYSQIVNDFQKGDIAEGYSVSREKKESFPLTVTSAQKNPTAFYLCASRGLAGDNEQFFGPGTRLTVL.